These 11 T cell receptor beta chains were all obtained from the same sample, sequenced in a study of shared clonotypes between healthy human individuals. The data were produced by immunoSEQ multiplex PCR, yet TCRdb's version contains in-frame clones alone and is incomplete. Among roughly 490,000 clones, roughly four fifths were seen once, and the ten largest hold roughly 13%. The sequencing sample was made of PBMCs. These receptor sequences come from a middle-aged woman in good health. Some clones in this sample may be carry-over from other donors' samples.

In this sample, this clone turned up a few times. A far more abundant clone sits one base away, making this likely a read error. This rearrangement joins TRBV7-2 to TRBJ2-4; D gene uncertain. Germline lookup yields CDR1 SGHTA and CDR2 FQGNSA. CDR3 length equals 14 residues. The CDR3 DNA reads as TGTGCCAGCAGCTCAAGGGCCGGTGACTCGGTTCAGCACTTC. This sequence encodes CASSSRAGDSVQHF.

V usage is TRBV19 and J usage is TRBJ1-1; 8 bases agree with TRBD1. V was clipped by 5 bases and J by 8 bases; unmatched bases: 4. CDR1 and CDR2 from the germline V gene are LNHDA and SQIVND (reference sequence). This CDR3 is 12 amino acids long. The CDR3 loop is CASSRTGYEAFF. The DNA of the CDR3 is TGTGCCAGTAGTCGGACAGGGTACGAAGCTTTCTTT.

The chain carries TRBV7-9 and TRBJ1-1; D unresolved. CDR3 length equals 15 residues. V shed 3 bases and J shed 12 bases, with 23 bases lying between them. CDR1 and CDR2 (germline): SEHNR, FQNEAQ (reference sequence). This chain's CDR3 is CASSFFFEKSGITFF. The CDR3 DNA is TGTGCCAGCAGCTTTTTTTTTGAGAAGTCCGGTATAACTTTCTTT.

This clone is a singleton in its sample. Other DNA sequences in the same sample also yield this CDR3. The chain uses TRBV30 and TRBJ1-4; D gene unclear. Trimming took off 2 bases at V and 0 bases at J, with 7 bases between the two ends. The CDR3 is 14 amino acids. Germline V lookup: CDR1 GTSNPN, CDR2 SVGIG (reference sequence). CDR3 region: CAWSRRATNEKLFF. The CDR3 DNA sequence: TGTGCCTGGAGTAGGAGGGCAACTAATGAAAAACTGTTTTTT. Drawing the rest from reference TRBV30 and TRBJ1-4, the complete variable domain is SQTIHQWPATLVQPVGSPLSLECTVEGTSNPNLYWYRQAAGRGLQLLFYSVGIGQISSEVPQNLSASRPQDRQFILSSKKLLLSDSGFYLCAWSRRATNEKLFFGSGTQLSVL.

This rearrangement joins TRBV6-5 to TRBJ1-2, with D possibly being TRBD1 (5 bases). The CDR3 consists of 14 residues. The germline V and J ends were trimmed by 6 bases and 8 bases, with 19 bases remaining between them. Germline CDR1 is MNHEY and CDR2 is SVGAGI. CDR3 nucleotide sequence: TGTGCCAGCAGCTGGGCACGGGACTTGGGGGGCTACACCTTC. Translation gives CASSWARDLGGYTF.

This chain links TRBV27 with TRBJ2-1; D not certain. The ends were cut back, 0 bases at V and 4 bases at J, with 13 bases in the middle. Germline CDR1 MNHEY, CDR2 SMNVEV (reference sequence). CDR3 length: 16 amino acids. CDR3 nucleotides: TGTGCCAGCAGTTTATCGTGGCAGGTTATTTACAATGAGCAGTTCTTC. It specifies CASSLSWQVIYNEQFF.

The J gene is TRBJ2-1, the V gene TRBV27; unclear D gene. CDR1 is MNHEY and CDR2 is SMNVEV in the germline V gene (reference sequence). The CDR3 is 15 residues long. V was cut by 2 bases and J by 2 bases, with 10 bases left in between. The CDR3 loop is CASSLVSVAYNEQFF. The CDR3 DNA reads TGTGCCAGCAGTTTAGTCTCGGTTGCCTACAATGAGCAGTTCTTC.

V is TRBV19 and J is TRBJ2-2, with TRBD2 matching 10 bases. This CDR3 is 15 amino acids long. V dropped 4 bases and J dropped 7; count of bases not matched to a gene: 6. From germline, CDR1 is LNHDA and CDR2 SQIVND (reference sequence). Here the CDR3 DNA reads TGTGCCAGTAGTACCAGCGGGAGGGGGGGCGGGGAGCTGTTTTTT. Its protein is CASSTSGRGGGELFF.

This chain joins TRBV13 and TRBJ2-1; tentatively, D is TRBD2 (6 bases). The CDR3 contains 16 residues. Trimming shortened V by 2 bases and J by 6 bases, and 17 bases separated the two germline ends. Germline values: CDR1 PRHDT, CDR2 FYEKMQ (reference sequence). The chain's CDR3 is CASSLSIGRGVNEQFF. CDR3 nucleotides: TGTGCCAGCAGCTTATCCATCGGGAGAGGGGTCAATGAGCAGTTCTTC.

The rearrangement joins TRBV28 to TRBJ1-2; D gene unclear. V gave up 5 bases and J gave up 3 bases, with 10 bases separating them. Germline values: CDR1 MDHEN, CDR2 SYDVKM. The CDR3 spans 13 residues. CDR3 amino acids: CASSNSVDYGYTF. DNA of the CDR3: TGTGCCAGCAGTAACAGCGTCGACTATGGCTACACCTTC.

In its sample, this clone was seen many times. The rearrangement uses TRBV30 and TRBJ1-2; 7 positions match TRBD1. The CDR3 is 14 residues long. CDR1 is GTSNPN and CDR2 is SVGIG in the germline V gene (reference sequence). The V gene end was trimmed by 0 bases and the J gene end by 8 bases; junction bases not matched to a gene: 9. CDR3 nucleotides: TGTGCCTGGAGTGTACTGTTGACAGGGAAAGGCTACACCTTC. Amino acid sequence: CAWSVLLTGKGYTF.